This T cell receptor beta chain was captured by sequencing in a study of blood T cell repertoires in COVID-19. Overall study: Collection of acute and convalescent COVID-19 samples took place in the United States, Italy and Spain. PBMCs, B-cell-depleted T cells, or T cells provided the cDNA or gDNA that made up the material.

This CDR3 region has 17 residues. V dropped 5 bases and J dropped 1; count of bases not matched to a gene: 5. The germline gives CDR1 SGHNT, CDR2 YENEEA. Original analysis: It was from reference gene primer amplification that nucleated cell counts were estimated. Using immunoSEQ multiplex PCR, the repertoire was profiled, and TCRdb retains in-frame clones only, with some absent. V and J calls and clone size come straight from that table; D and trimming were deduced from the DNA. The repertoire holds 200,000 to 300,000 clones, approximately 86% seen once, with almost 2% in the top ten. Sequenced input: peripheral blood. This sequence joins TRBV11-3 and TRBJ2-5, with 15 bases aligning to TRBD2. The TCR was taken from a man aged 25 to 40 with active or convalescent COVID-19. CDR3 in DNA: TGTGCCAGCAGCGTGGGACTAGCGGGGGGCGTCCAAGAGACCCAGTACTTC. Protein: CASSVGLAGGVQETQYF.